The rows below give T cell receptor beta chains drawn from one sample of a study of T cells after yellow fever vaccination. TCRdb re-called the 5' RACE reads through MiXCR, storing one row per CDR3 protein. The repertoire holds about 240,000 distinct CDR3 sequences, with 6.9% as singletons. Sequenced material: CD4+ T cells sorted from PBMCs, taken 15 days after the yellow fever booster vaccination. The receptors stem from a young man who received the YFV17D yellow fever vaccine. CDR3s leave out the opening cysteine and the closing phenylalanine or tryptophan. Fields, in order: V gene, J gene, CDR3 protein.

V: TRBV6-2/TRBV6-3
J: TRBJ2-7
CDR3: ASSYPDGTYEQY

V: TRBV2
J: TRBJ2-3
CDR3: ASRGLAGGRDTQY

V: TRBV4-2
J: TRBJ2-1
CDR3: ASSQGIASGRKRNEQF

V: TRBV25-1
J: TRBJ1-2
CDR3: ASSEGDRYYGYT

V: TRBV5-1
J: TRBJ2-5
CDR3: ASSLLGTGKETQY

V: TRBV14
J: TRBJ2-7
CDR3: ASSQDWSSRQQY

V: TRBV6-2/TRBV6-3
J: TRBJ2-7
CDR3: ASSHTPKEQY

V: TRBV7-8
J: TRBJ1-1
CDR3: ASSEFSRDSEAF

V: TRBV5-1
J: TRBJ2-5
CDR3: ASSLGAEETQY

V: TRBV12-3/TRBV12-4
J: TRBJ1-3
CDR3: ASSSGLGSRTGNTIY

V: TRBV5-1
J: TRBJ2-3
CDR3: ASSTQQGKSDTQY

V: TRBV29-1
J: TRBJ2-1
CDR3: SVTGTGDGNEQF

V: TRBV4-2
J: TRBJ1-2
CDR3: ASSQDSDRVGYGYT

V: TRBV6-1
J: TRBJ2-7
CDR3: ASSERGSGRAHSSYEQY

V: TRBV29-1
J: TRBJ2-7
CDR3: SVEDRTSGRGSIGQY

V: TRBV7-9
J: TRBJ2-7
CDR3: ASGAGTTAEQY

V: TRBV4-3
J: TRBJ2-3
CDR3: ASSPGQAGTDTQY

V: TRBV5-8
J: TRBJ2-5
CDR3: ASRLRQVIQETQY

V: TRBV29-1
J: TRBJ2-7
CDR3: SVGGRFSSYEQY

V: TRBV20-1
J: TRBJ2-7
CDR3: SPARKGQTYEQY

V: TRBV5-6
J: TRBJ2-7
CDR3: ASSFLQSIVYEQY

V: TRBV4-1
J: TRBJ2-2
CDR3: ASKRTGRTGELF